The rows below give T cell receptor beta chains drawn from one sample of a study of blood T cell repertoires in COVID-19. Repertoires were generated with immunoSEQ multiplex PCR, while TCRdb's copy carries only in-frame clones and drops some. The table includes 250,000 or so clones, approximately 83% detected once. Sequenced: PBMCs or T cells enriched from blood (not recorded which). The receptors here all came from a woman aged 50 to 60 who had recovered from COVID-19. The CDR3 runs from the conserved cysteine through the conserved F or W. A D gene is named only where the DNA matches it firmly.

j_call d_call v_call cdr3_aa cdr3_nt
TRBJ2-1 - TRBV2 CASNADLYNEQFF TGTGCCAGCAATGCGGACTTGTACAATGAGCAGTTCTTC
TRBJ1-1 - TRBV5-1 CASTTTGYATEAFF TGCGCCAGCACTACCACAGGGTATGCCACTGAAGCTTTCTTT
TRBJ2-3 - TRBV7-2 CASSLAAIVDTQYF TGTGCCAGCAGCTTAGCGGCCATTGTGGATACGCAGTATTTT
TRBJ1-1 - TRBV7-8 CASRPTGAGHTEAFF TGTGCCAGCAGGCCGACCGGCGCGGGTCACACTGAAGCTTTCTTT
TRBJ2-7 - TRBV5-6 CASSIVAGLGSSGEQYF TGTGCCAGCAGCATCGTTGCGGGTTTAGGTTCTTCGGGCGAGCAGTACTTC
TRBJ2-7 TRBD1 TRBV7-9 CASSFDRGFDEQYF TGTGCCAGCAGCTTCGACAGGGGCTTCGACGAGCAGTACTTC
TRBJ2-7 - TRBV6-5 CASTGGRSSYEQYF TGTGCCAGCACCGGGGGACGGAGCTCCTACGAGCAGTACTTC
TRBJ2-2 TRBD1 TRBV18 CASSPLRGLTGELFF TGTGCCAGCTCACCACTCAGGGGGCTCACCGGGGAGCTGTTTTTT
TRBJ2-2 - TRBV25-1 CASALVVGELFF TGTGCCAGCGCACTAGTTGTCGGGGAGCTGTTTTTT
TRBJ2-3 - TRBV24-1 CATSGPAGLVAHTDTQYF TGTGCCACCAGTGGCCCAGCGGGTCTAGTAGCCCATACAGATACGCAGTATTTT
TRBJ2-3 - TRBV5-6 CASSKRLISTDTQYF TGTGCCAGCAGCAAGAGATTGATTAGCACAGATACGCAGTATTTT
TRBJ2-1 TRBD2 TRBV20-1 CSASYLAGDYNEQFF TGCAGTGCTAGTTATCTAGCGGGCGACTACAATGAGCAGTTCTTC
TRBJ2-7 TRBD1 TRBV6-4 CASSDQTGRSEQYF TGTGCCAGCAGTGACCAGACAGGGCGCTCTGAGCAGTACTTC
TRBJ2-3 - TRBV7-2 CASSLYTDTQYF TGTGCCAGCAGCTTATACACAGATACGCAGTATTTT
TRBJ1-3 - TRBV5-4 CASSSDSQPGNTIYF TGTGCCAGCAGCTCTGACAGTCAACCTGGAAACACCATATATTTT
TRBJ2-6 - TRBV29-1 CSVSEGSGANVLTF TGCAGCGTTTCCGAGGGATCAGGGGCCAACGTCCTGACTTTC
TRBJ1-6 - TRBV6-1 CASSDRQRNSPLHF TGTGCCAGCAGTGATAGACAGCGTAATTCACCCCTCCACTTT
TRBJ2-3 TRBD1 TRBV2 CASRGTGQRVTDTQYF TGTGCCAGCAGGGGGACAGGCCAAAGGGTCACAGATACGCAGTATTTT